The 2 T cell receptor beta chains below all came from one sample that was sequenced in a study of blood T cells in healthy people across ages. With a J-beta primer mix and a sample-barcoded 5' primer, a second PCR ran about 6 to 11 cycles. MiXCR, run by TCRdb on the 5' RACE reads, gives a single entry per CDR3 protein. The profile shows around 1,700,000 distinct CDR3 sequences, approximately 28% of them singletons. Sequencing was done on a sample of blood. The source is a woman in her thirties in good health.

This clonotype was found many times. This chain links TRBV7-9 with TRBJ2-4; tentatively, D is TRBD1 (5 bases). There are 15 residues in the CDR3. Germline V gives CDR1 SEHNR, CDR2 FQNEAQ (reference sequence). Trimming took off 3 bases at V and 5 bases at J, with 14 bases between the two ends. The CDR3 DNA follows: TGTGCCAGCAGCTTGGCCCCGAAGGGGCAAAACATTCAGTACTTC. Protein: CASSLAPKGQNIQYF.

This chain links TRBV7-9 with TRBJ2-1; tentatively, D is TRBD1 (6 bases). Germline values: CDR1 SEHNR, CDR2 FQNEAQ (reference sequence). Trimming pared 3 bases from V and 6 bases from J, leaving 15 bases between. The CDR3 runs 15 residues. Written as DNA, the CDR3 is TGTGCCAGCAGCTTTAAGAACAGGGTGGTCAATGAGCAGTTCTTC. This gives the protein CASSFKNRVVNEQFF.